The 15 T cell receptor beta chains given below trace back to one sample, sequenced in a study of T-cell memory formation after mild COVID-19. TCRdb re-called the 5' RACE reads with MiXCR, one entry per CDR3 protein. The table shows 150,000 to 200,000 distinct CDR3 sequences, with around 15% occurring only once. Sequenced material: PBMCs or a T cell subset sorted from them (not recorded which). Receptors originate from an adult woman who had mild COVID-19 (a few samples of this study predate the infection). Cell type and time point are not known.

V is TRBV7-9 and J is TRBJ1-1; D ambiguous. V lost 3 bases and J lost 4, with 9 bases in between. Germline CDR1 and CDR2: SEHNR and FQNEAQ (reference sequence). This CDR3 region has 13 residues. The CDR3 DNA follows: TGTGCCAGCAGCTTCGTCGTATTCACTGAAGCTTTCTTT. It yields the protein CASSFVVFTEAFF.

The table lists this clonotype with a few counts. CDR3 sequence: CSVGLTLNTGELFF. The DNA for the CDR3 is TGCAGCGTTGGACTAACACTAAACACCGGGGAGCTGTTTTTT. The chain joins TRBV29-1 to TRBJ2-2; TRBD2 might be the D (5 bases). Germline CDR1 reads SQVTM; CDR2 reads ANQGSEA. The CDR3 is made up of 14 amino acids. V gave up 4 bases and J gave up 2 bases, with 11 bases separating them.

The CDR3 nucleotides read TGCGCCAGCAGCCAAGTCGGGGGAAGGTCGAGTGAGCAGTACTTC. The encoded protein is CASSQVGGRSSEQYF. The J gene is TRBJ2-7, the V gene TRBV4-1, with TRBD2 as a possible D gene (6 bases). Trimming removed 1 base from V and 7 bases from J, with 17 bases in between. CDR1 is MGHRA and CDR2 is YSYEKL in the germline V gene. This CDR3 has 15 residues.

The chain joins TRBV6-6 to TRBJ2-7, with D tentatively TRBD1 (6 bases). Germline V CDR1 and CDR2: MNHNY, SVGAGI (reference sequence). Trimming pared 3 bases from V and 0 bases from J, leaving 9 bases between. The CDR3 extends over 14 amino acids. CDR3 region: CASSYDRNSYEQYF. The CDR3, as DNA: TGTGCCAGCAGTTATGACAGGAACTCCTACGAGCAGTACTTC.

The chain uses TRBV7-8 and TRBJ1-3, with D perhaps TRBD1 (5 bases). The CDR3 sequence is 17 residues long. Per germline, CDR1 SGHVS and CDR2 FQNEAQ. Deletions cut 5 bases from V and 2 bases from J, with 19 bases between. CDR3: CASSPRGGAPPGNTIYF. The CDR3 DNA follows: TGTGCCAGCAGCCCCCGGGGGGGAGCCCCGCCTGGAAACACCATATATTTT.

The sample holds many counts of this clonotype. The J gene is TRBJ2-1, the V gene TRBV5-4; TRBD1 matches at 9 bases. The CDR3 runs to 14 residues. V dropped 4 bases and J dropped 5; count of bases not matched to a gene: 4. Germline V gene sequence: CDR1 SGHNT, CDR2 YYREEE (reference sequence). The CDR3 DNA is TGTGCCAGCAGCCCGGGACAGGGAAACAATGAGCAGTTCTTC. Translating gives CASSPGQGNNEQFF.

The rearrangement joins TRBV20-1 to TRBJ2-1, with D perhaps TRBD1 (6 bases). Germline CDR1 and CDR2: DFQATT and SNEGSKA (reference sequence). Trimming removed 3 bases at V and 6 bases at J, with 6 bases between. The CDR3 runs 11 residues. The CDR3 sequence is CSASRGNEQFF. CDR3 DNA sequence: TGCAGTGCTAGCAGGGGCAATGAGCAGTTCTTC.

This clonotype was picked up a small number of times. This chain links TRBV5-1 with TRBJ2-1, with D tentatively TRBD2 (5 bases). The V gene lost 2 bases and the J gene lost 5 bases, with 8 bases spanning the gap. The CDR3 is 13 amino acids. Germline V lookup: CDR1 SGHRS, CDR2 YFSETQ. In DNA, the CDR3 is TGCGCCAGCAGCTTTCGAGCGGACAATGAGCAGTTCTTC. Protein sequence: CASSFRADNEQFF. The whole variable domain, filled in from reference TRBV5-1 and TRBJ2-1, reads KAGVTQTPRYLIKTRGQQVTLSCSPISGHRSVSWYQQTPGQGLQFLFEYFSETQRNKGNFPGRFSGRQFSNSRSEMNVSTLELGDSALYLCASSFRADNEQFFGPGTRLTVL.

This sequence joins TRBV12-3 or TRBV12-4 and TRBJ2-2; TRBD2 aligns across 8 bases. The CDR3 is 13 amino acids. The V segment lost 6 bases and the J segment 7 bases; nucleotides outside the gene matches: 4. The CDR3 DNA reads as TGTGCCAGCAGCCTACTAGCGGTCGGGGAGCTGTTTTTT. Protein: CASSLLAVGELFF.

This chain uses TRBV12-3 or TRBV12-4 with TRBJ2-5; D gene ambiguous. Trimming pared 3 bases from V and 3 bases from J, leaving 8 bases between. The CDR3 extends over 13 amino acids. The CDR3 protein is CASSFSQKETQYF. The CDR3 DNA sequence: TGTGCCAGCAGTTTCTCACAGAAAGAGACCCAGTACTTC.

J is TRBJ2-3 and V is TRBV12-3 or TRBV12-4; tentatively, D is TRBD1 or TRBD2 (5 bases each). The CDR3 is made up of 15 amino acids. The V and J ends lost 1 base and 7 bases respectively, with 15 bases between them. CDR3: CASSLGGPGLNTQYF. CDR3 bases: TGTGCCAGCAGTTTAGGGGGACCCGGCTTAAATACGCAGTATTTT.

The CDR3 reads CASSPGPRGYTF. Written as DNA, the CDR3 is TGTGCCAGCTCACCGGGACCTCGAGGCTACACCTTC. V gene TRBV18 combines with J gene TRBJ1-2, with a weak D call TRBD1 (5 bases). The CDR3 loop spans 12 amino acids. With 3 bases removed from V and 8 bases from J, the gap between germline ends came to 10 bases. Germline CDR1 reads KGHSH; CDR2 reads LQKENI.

This clonotype was seen more than once but under ten times. This sequence joins TRBV4-1 and TRBJ2-2; the D gene is possibly TRBD1 (5 bases). Germline-derived CDR1 and CDR2 are MGHRA and YSYEKL. V lost 4 bases and J lost 0, with 9 bases in between. CDR3 length: 15 residues. The DNA for the CDR3 is TGCGCCAGCAGCCCACAGGTCGCGAACACCGGGGAGCTGTTTTTT. Its protein product is CASSPQVANTGELFF.

The V gene is TRBV5-1, the J gene TRBJ2-3; 8 bases map to TRBD1. The CDR3 extends over 14 amino acids. CDR1 and CDR2 (germline): SGHRS, YFSETQ. With 4 bases clipped from V and 4 bases from J, the junction kept 5 bases outside the gene matches. The chain's CDR3 is CASSRTGSSDTQYF. CDR3 nucleotides: TGCGCCAGCAGCCGGACAGGGTCATCAGATACGCAGTATTTT.

This clonotype was detected many times. This rearrangement joins TRBV5-1 to TRBJ2-2; no clear D. The V gene's germline CDR1 is SGHRS and CDR2 YFSETQ. The V and J ends lost 6 bases and 1 base respectively, with 7 bases between them. This CDR3 spans 13 amino acids. The CDR3 region has the DNA TGCGCCAGCAACTGGGGGAACACCGGGGAGCTGTTTTTT. This encodes CASNWGNTGELFF.